A single sample is the source of the 30 T cell receptor beta chains below, sequenced in a study of control samples from healthy donors and cancer patients (dated by TCRdb to about 2020). The library was prepared using the immunoSEQ multiplex PCR assay. Entries here come from immuneACCESS through TCRdb and include only in-frame sequences with V and J called. Some clones fail to appear in such tables; in the studies checked, an unresolved V gene covers under half of the shortfall, and the cause of the remainder is unknown. This sample gives approximately 150,000 clones in total; approximately 94% of them show up just once. The top ten constitute around 15% of the sample. Material for sequencing was PBMCs. The receptor set was obtained from a man between 60 and 75 years old with colorectal cancer.

This clone showed up just once. In the same sample, other DNA sequences code for this CDR3. This chain uses TRBV24-1 with TRBJ2-2; D is perhaps TRBD2 (6 bases). CDR3 length: 13 amino acids. Germline V gene data show CDR1 as KGHDR and CDR2 as SFDVKD. V was pared by 9 bases and J by 0 bases, with 7 bases between. The DNA for the CDR3 is TGTGCCACCCGGGACTCGAACACCGGGGAGCTGTTTTTT. This translates into CATRDSNTGELFF.

This clone has only one observation. CDR3 nucleotide sequence: TGTGCCAGCAGCTTAGCCGGGGGACTGGACAATGAGCAGTTCTTC. It translates to CASSLAGGLDNEQFF. The chain joins TRBV11-2 to TRBJ2-1, with a tentative D call TRBD2 (6 bases). Germline-derived CDR1 and CDR2 are SGHAT and FQNNGV. Trimming cost V 1 base and J 5 bases, with 12 bases left between them. This CDR3 has 15 amino acids.

This sequence joins TRBV18 and TRBJ2-7; 8 nucleotides agree with TRBD1. The CDR3 contains 14 residues. Germline V CDR1 and CDR2: KGHSH, LQKENI. The junction had 4 bases not matched to a gene; V was cut back by 0 bases and J by 6 bases. CDR3 residues: CASSPPDREREQYF. The CDR3 DNA sequence: TGTGCCAGCTCACCACCGGACAGGGAACGCGAGCAGTACTTC.

The J gene is TRBJ1-5, the V gene TRBV19; weak D call: TRBD1 (5 bases). Trimming left V 3 bases short and J 6 bases short, with 12 bases between. This CDR3 is built from 14 residues. CDR1 is LNHDA, CDR2 SQIVND, per germline (reference sequence). CDR3: CASSIGGEGQPQHF. In DNA form, the CDR3 reads TGTGCCAGTAGTATCGGGGGAGAGGGTCAGCCCCAGCATTTT.

The V gene is TRBV3-1 (or the pseudogene TRBV3-2), the J gene TRBJ2-1, with TRBD2 matching over 13 bases. This CDR3 region has 15 residues. V lost 4 bases to trimming and J lost 7 bases; unmatched junction nucleotides: 4. Germline CDR1 LGHDT, CDR2 YNNKEL (reference sequence). The CDR3 nucleotides are TGTGCCAGCAGCCGAGGGACTAGCGGGGAAAATGAGCAGTTCTTC. As protein: CASSRGTSGENEQFF.

This chain connects TRBV2 to TRBJ2-5; D not certain. CDR1 is SNHLY, CDR2 FYNNEI, per germline. CDR3 length equals 11 residues. V lost 4 bases to trimming and J lost 5 bases, with 5 bases between them. The CDR3 protein is CASSVSETQYF. CDR3 nucleotide sequence: TGTGCCAGCAGTGTCAGTGAGACCCAGTACTTC. The variable domain in full, with the rest retrieved from reference TRBV2 and TRBJ2-5, is EPEVTQTPSHQVTQMGQEVILRCVPISNHLYFYWYRQILGQKVEFLVSFYNNEISEKSEIFDDQFSVERPDGSNFTLKIRSTKLEDSAMYFCASSVSETQYFGPGTRLLVL.

This sequence joins TRBV20-1 and TRBJ1-1; the D is unclear. Between the trimmed V and J ends, which lost 3 bases and 0 bases, there was a span of 8 bases. This CDR3 is built from 13 residues. Germline V gives CDR1 DFQATT, CDR2 SNEGSKA (reference sequence). In DNA, the CDR3 is TGCAGTGCTAGTGGTCATATGAACACTGAAGCTTTCTTT. Protein: CSASGHMNTEAFF.

V and J are TRBV14 and TRBJ2-7, with 9 nucleotides matching TRBD1. V trimming: 1 base; J trimming: 6 bases; junction bases outside the gene matches: 4. CDR1 is SGHDN and CDR2 is FVKESK in the germline V gene. The CDR3 totals 14 residues. In DNA form, the CDR3 reads TGTGCCAGCAGCCAAGTACAGGGGGCGGGCGAGCAGTACTTC. Protein sequence: CASSQVQGAGEQYF.

The chain joins TRBV19 to TRBJ2-3, with D perhaps matching TRBD1 or TRBD2 (5 bases each). Deletions cut 3 bases from V and 2 bases from J, with 9 bases between. CDR1 and CDR2 (germline): LNHDA, SQIVND (reference sequence). The CDR3 runs 14 residues. The DNA for the CDR3 is TGTGCCAGTAGTATGAGGGGAGCCACAGATACGCAGTATTTT. Amino acid sequence: CASSMRGATDTQYF.

V usage is TRBV12-3 or TRBV12-4 and J usage is TRBJ2-1, with TRBD1 matching 7 bases. The junction had 4 bases not matched to a gene; V was cut back by 4 bases and J by 10 bases. The CDR3 sequence is 12 residues long. In nucleotides, the CDR3 is TGTGCCAGCAGTTGGGTGACAGGGGAGCAGTTCTTC. Translating it yields CASSWVTGEQFF.

The V and J genes are TRBV27 and TRBJ1-6, with D possibly TRBD1 on 6 matching bases. V shed 4 bases and J shed 2 bases, with 9 bases lying between them. Germline loops: CDR1 MNHEY, CDR2 SMNVEV (reference sequence). The CDR3 sequence is 15 residues long. CDR3 loop: CASSSTGPYNSPLHF. In nucleotides, the CDR3 is TGTGCCAGCAGTTCAACAGGGCCCTATAATTCACCCCTCCACTTT.

The chain couples TRBV6-4 to TRBJ2-5; 12 positions agree with TRBD1. V shed 5 bases, J shed 5 bases, and the junction held 6 bases outside the gene matches. Germline V gives CDR1 MRHNA, CDR2 SNTAGT. The CDR3 runs 15 residues. CDR3 DNA: TGTGCCAGCAGTTCCGGGACAGGGGGCGGCGAGACCCAGTACTTC. This sequence encodes CASSSGTGGGETQYF.

The J gene is TRBJ2-1, the V gene TRBV29-1; D gene ambiguous. Per germline, CDR1 SQVTM and CDR2 ANQGSEA. This CDR3 spans 13 amino acids. V lost 3 bases to trimming and J lost 5 bases, with 11 bases between them. The CDR3 reads CSVDRFDNNEQFF. The CDR3 DNA reads as TGCAGCGTTGACAGGTTCGACAACAATGAGCAGTTCTTC.

This chain links TRBV5-4 with TRBJ2-3; 7 bases agree with TRBD1. The V and J ends lost 0 bases and 0 bases, in that order; junction bases with no gene match: 4. This CDR3 is 16 amino acids long. Germline V gene data show CDR1 as SGHNT and CDR2 as YYREEE (reference sequence). This chain's CDR3 is CASSLGARGSTDTQYF. In nucleotides, the CDR3 is TGTGCCAGCAGCTTGGGGGCCAGGGGGAGCACAGATACGCAGTATTTT.

This chain links TRBV7-9 with TRBJ1-4; 7 positions agree with TRBD1. The CDR3 is 14 residues long. Looked up from germline, CDR1 is SEHNR and CDR2 is FQNEAQ (reference sequence). With V trimmed by 5 bases and J by 7 bases, 7 bases remained unmatched. The CDR3 nucleotides are TGTGCCAGCAGCCCCCGGACAGGAATTGAAAAACTGTTTTTT. Its protein is CASSPRTGIEKLFF. Drawing the rest from reference TRBV7-9 and TRBJ1-4, the complete variable domain is DTGVSQNPRHKITKRGQNVTFRCDPISEHNRLYWYRQTLGQGPEFLTYFQNEAQLEKSRLLSDRFSAERPKGSFSTLEIQRTEQGDSAMYLCASSPRTGIEKLFFGSGTQLSVL.

The chain is built from TRBV19 and TRBJ2-1; 10 bases map to TRBD1. CDR1 and CDR2 (germline): LNHDA, SQIVND (reference sequence). V shed 0 bases and J 8 bases; nucleotides not matched to a gene: 7. CDR3 length: 16 amino acids. CDR3 DNA sequence: TGTGCCAGTAGTATAGATAGGGACAGGGGTAAGGATGAGCAGTTCTTC. Protein sequence: CASSIDRDRGKDEQFF. Combining the CDR3 with reference TRBV19 and TRBJ2-1 gives the whole variable domain DGGITQSPKYLFRKEGQNVTLSCEQNLNHDAMYWYRQDPGQGLRLIYYSQIVNDFQKGDIAEGYSVSREKKESFPLTVTSAQKNPTAFYLCASSIDRDRGKDEQFFGPGTRLTVL.

This chain uses TRBV7-2 with TRBJ1-5; D is uncertain. The CDR3 is made up of 15 amino acids. Deletions cut 4 bases from V and 0 bases from J, with 10 bases between. Germline CDR1 is SGHTA and CDR2 is FQGNSA. CDR3 sequence (DNA): TGTGCCAGCAGCTCCACGCCAAGTAGCAATCAGCCCCAGCATTTT. Translation gives CASSSTPSSNQPQHF.

This chain joins TRBV6-5 and TRBJ2-7; 10 bases are shared with TRBD1. The CDR3 is 15 residues long. The V gene end was trimmed by 5 bases and the J gene end by 4 bases; junction bases not matched to a gene: 8. CDR1 and CDR2 from the germline V gene are MNHEY and SVGAGI. CDR3 sequence (DNA): TGTGCCAGCAGTAGACCGGGACAGGGGTTATACGAGCAGTACTTC. Residues: CASSRPGQGLYEQYF.

The V and J genes are TRBV6-5 and TRBJ2-7; a weak D match, TRBD2 (6 bases). The CDR3 totals 15 residues. V lost 4 bases, J lost 0 bases, and 13 bases lay in between. Germline CDR1 and CDR2: MNHEY and SVGAGI. The CDR3: CASSSALGGSYEQYF. CDR3 DNA sequence: TGTGCCAGCAGTTCCGCCTTGGGGGGCTCCTACGAGCAGTACTTC.

The chain couples TRBV12-3 or TRBV12-4 to TRBJ2-3; a weak D match, TRBD1 (6 bases). V lost 6 bases and J lost 2, with 9 bases in between. This CDR3 is built from 13 residues. The CDR3 spells CASRGAITDTQYF. DNA for the CDR3: TGTGCCAGCAGGGGGGCAATCACAGATACGCAGTATTTT.

The chain links TRBV6-5 to TRBJ1-6, with 9 bases aligning to TRBD1. CDR1 and CDR2 (germline): MNHEY, SVGAGI. J lost 6 bases, V lost 1 base, and 1 base had no gene match. The CDR3 is made up of 15 amino acids. The CDR3 bases are TGTGCCAGCAGTTACTGGGACAGGGTTAATTCACCCCTCCACTTT. Its translation is CASSYWDRVNSPLHF.

The V and J genes are TRBV4-1 and TRBJ2-7; TRBD2 aligns across 13 bases. V was clipped by 1 base and J by 12 bases; unmatched bases: 9. Germline CDR1 and CDR2: MGHRA and YSYEKL. CDR3 size: 15 residues. CDR3 loop: CASSQALTSGGGSYF. The CDR3 nucleotides read TGCGCCAGCAGCCAAGCGTTAACTAGCGGGGGGGGTTCGTACTTC.

This chain joins TRBV25-1 and TRBJ1-1; a possible D gene is TRBD1 (6 bases). Germline assignment: CDR1 MGHDK and CDR2 SYGVNS. The V end lost 7 bases, the J end lost 7 bases, and 13 bases lay between the germline ends. The CDR3 spans 12 residues. DNA of the CDR3: TGTGCCAGCACGGGGACATCGGTTGAAGCTTTCTTT. As protein: CASTGTSVEAFF.

This sequence joins TRBV6-5 and TRBJ2-7; D could derive from TRBD1 or TRBD2 (5 bases each). Deletions cut 10 bases from V and 0 bases from J, with 16 bases between. The germline V gene encodes CDR1 MNHEY and CDR2 SVGAGI. The CDR3 has 14 amino acids. CDR3 protein: CATWDGISSYEQYF. The CDR3 nucleotides are TGTGCCACCTGGGACGGAATTTCCTCCTACGAGCAGTACTTC.

The chain combines TRBV7-9 with TRBJ1-1; D is unresolved. V was shortened by 5 bases and J by 1 base, with 14 bases between the two germline ends. The CDR3 runs 15 residues. Germline V lookup: CDR1 SEHNR, CDR2 FQNEAQ (reference sequence). In DNA, the CDR3 is TGTGCCAGCAGCCCCCCACTCCGGGGGAACACTGAAGCTTTCTTT. Translation gives CASSPPLRGNTEAFF.

The chain recombines TRBV5-4 with TRBJ2-1; 10 bases align to TRBD2. CDR1 and CDR2 (germline): SGHNT, YYREEE (reference sequence). CDR3 length equals 15 residues. V trimming: 3 bases; J trimming: 4 bases; junction bases outside the gene matches: 4. The CDR3 nucleotides read TGTGCCAGCAGCTCAGCGGGGGGGAGATACAATGAGCAGTTCTTC. Translated: CASSSAGGRYNEQFF. The full variable domain, its missing parts supplied by reference TRBV5-4 and TRBJ2-1, is ETGVTQSPTHLIKTRGQQVTLRCSSQSGHNTVSWYQQALGQGPQFIFQYYREEENGRGNFPPRFSGLQFPNYSSELNVNALELDDSALYLCASSSAGGRYNEQFFGPGTRLTVL.

V is TRBV27 and J is TRBJ2-1, with TRBD1 as a possible D gene (5 bases). Per germline, CDR1 MNHEY and CDR2 SMNVEV (reference sequence). This CDR3 contains 16 residues. The V end was cut by 5 bases, the J end by 0 bases, with 14 bases between. The CDR3 nucleotides read TGTGCCAGCAGTATCGACAGTTCGAGCTCCTACAATGAGCAGTTCTTC. The encoded protein is CASSIDSSSSYNEQFF.

The chain combines TRBV28 with TRBJ2-7; TRBD1 agrees at 9 bases. V lost 6 bases and J lost 2; bases outside the gene matches: 2. The CDR3 sequence is 13 residues long. Looked up from germline, CDR1 is MDHEN and CDR2 is SYDVKM. The CDR3 protein is CASSRQGAYEQYF. The CDR3 DNA is TGTGCCAGCAGCCGACAGGGGGCCTACGAGCAGTACTTC.

V is TRBV6-2 or TRBV6-3 and J is TRBJ1-5, with TRBD1 matching 7 bases. Germline V gene data show CDR1 as MNHEY and CDR2 as SVGEGT. V dropped 4 bases and J dropped 6; count of bases not matched to a gene: 3. This CDR3 contains 13 residues. CDR3 amino acids: CASSLQGSQPQHF. The CDR3 coding sequence is TGTGCCAGCAGTTTACAGGGGAGTCAGCCCCAGCATTTT.

This clone was observed once. The chain links TRBV5-4 to TRBJ2-5; D possibly uses TRBD1 or TRBD2 (7 bases each). The germline V gene has CDR1 SGHNT and CDR2 YYREEE (reference sequence). Trimming stripped 2 bases from V and 2 bases from J, with 19 bases between. The CDR3 has 17 amino acids. The CDR3 is CASSFLGGTATQETQYF. The CDR3 bases are TGTGCCAGCAGCTTTTTGGGGGGGACAGCGACTCAAGAGACCCAGTACTTC.